The rows below give T cell receptor beta chains drawn from one sample of a study of T-cell memory formation after mild COVID-19. TCRdb recomputed calls from the 5' RACE reads with MiXCR, one row per CDR3 protein. The sample contains 200,000 to 300,000 distinct CDR3 sequences, approximately 15% of which appear only once. Specimen: PBMCs or a T cell subset sorted from them (not recorded which). These receptors were taken from a man aged 18 to 29 who had mild COVID-19 (a few samples of this study predate the infection). Cell type and time point are not known. Each CDR3 is given with its conserved first and last residue.

J gene	V gene	CDR3 protein
TRBJ2-3	TRBV5-1	CASSPGTPEDTQYF
TRBJ1-1	TRBV7-2	CASAAGGMMNTEAFF
TRBJ2-5	TRBV7-7	CASSPGSGGQETQYF
TRBJ2-3	TRBV6-5	CASSYWQGADTQYF
TRBJ1-1	TRBV27	CASSFQGLAEAFF
TRBJ2-1	TRBV19	CASSVSSGDYNEQFF
TRBJ1-4	TRBV18	CASSRRRENEKLFF
TRBJ2-4	TRBV7-2	CASSYQPLAKNIQYF
TRBJ2-5	TRBV4-2	CASSQDPPDRGRWETQYF
TRBJ2-1	TRBV29-1	CSFRDRGGQFF
TRBJ1-6	TRBV7-6	CASSPQSSYNSPLHF
TRBJ1-1	TRBV5-8	CASSRPGQGPAGTEAFF
TRBJ2-3	TRBV23-1	CASSQCELTGGAIPDTQYF
TRBJ1-2	TRBV7-9	CASSLTLDREDGYTF
TRBJ1-1	TRBV20-1	CSARPQGMLSTEAFF
TRBJ1-1	TRBV5-1	CASSRPEGSEAFF
TRBJ1-2	TRBV5-4	CASSLWENYGYTF
TRBJ2-1	TRBV12-3/TRBV12-4	CASSYAGFVDEQFF
TRBJ1-5	TRBV4-3	CASSQDKEGAGQPQHF
TRBJ1-2	TRBV7-2	CASSFATGVAGYTF
TRBJ1-3	TRBV6-5	CASSRTGAGNTIYF
TRBJ2-5	TRBV27	CASAPGPIETQYF
TRBJ1-6	TRBV7-2	CASSLGWAPSDSPLHF
TRBJ2-5	TRBV4-1	CASSQVQSGGDGETQYF
TRBJ1-1	TRBV5-1	CASSEVSNRGAEAFF
TRBJ2-4	TRBV5-1	CASSLGGTGSNIQYF
TRBJ2-5	TRBV5-1	CASSPYQETQYF
TRBJ2-5	TRBV7-8	CASRPSNRQETQYF
TRBJ2-5	TRBV6-6	CASSNLDRDFQETQYF
TRBJ2-6	TRBV6-2/TRBV6-3	CASSTTGGSGANVLTF
TRBJ2-5	TRBV24-1	CATATSGGLWETQYF
TRBJ2-1	TRBV6-1	CASSERLAGAKTEQFF
TRBJ2-1	TRBV18	CASSPPGTGPNEQFF
TRBJ1-5	TRBV6-2/TRBV6-3	CASSQWVNQPQHF
TRBJ2-3	TRBV18	CASSPRVGGGPPVRDTQYF
TRBJ2-3	TRBV12-3/TRBV12-4	CASKTSGVVGQYF
TRBJ2-1	TRBV7-9	CASSLGQTSIYNEQFF
TRBJ2-7	TRBV7-2	CASSRTAYEQYF
TRBJ2-7	TRBV11-2	CASSPPRELLQQYF
TRBJ1-3	TRBV5-1	CASMSGVSGNTIYF
TRBJ2-5	TRBV7-3	CASSFGSAAQETQYF
TRBJ2-5	TRBV5-1	CASSFPGVQETQYF
TRBJ1-5	TRBV9	CASSPTADNQPQHF
TRBJ1-5	TRBV5-1	CASSPDGQGNHPQHF
TRBJ1-4	TRBV7-2	CASTHYTNEKLFF
TRBJ2-3	TRBV12-5	CASGPGTANLGTQYF
TRBJ2-3	TRBV20-1	CSARDFTQYF
TRBJ1-1	TRBV7-3	CASSKSDSREAFF
TRBJ1-1	TRBV2	CASNGGAGQGDGTEAFF
TRBJ2-2	TRBV12-3/TRBV12-4	CASSSGTENTGELFF
TRBJ2-5	TRBV5-1	CASSEGGPPETQYF
TRBJ1-3	TRBV7-2	CASRTQGWDTIYF
TRBJ2-5	TRBV3-1	CASRPTFIETQYF
TRBJ1-2	TRBV4-1	CASSQVVGLKGHF
TRBJ2-1	TRBV18	CASSPQASYNEQFF
TRBJ2-1	TRBV4-1	CASSQRLASPYNEQFF
TRBJ2-3	TRBV5-1	CASSPEGTGTNTQYF
TRBJ2-4	TRBV20-1	CSARAPGLAILAKNIQYF
TRBJ2-2	TRBV18	CASSPSRGETGELFF
TRBJ1-2	TRBV6-5	CASRRSQGYGYTF